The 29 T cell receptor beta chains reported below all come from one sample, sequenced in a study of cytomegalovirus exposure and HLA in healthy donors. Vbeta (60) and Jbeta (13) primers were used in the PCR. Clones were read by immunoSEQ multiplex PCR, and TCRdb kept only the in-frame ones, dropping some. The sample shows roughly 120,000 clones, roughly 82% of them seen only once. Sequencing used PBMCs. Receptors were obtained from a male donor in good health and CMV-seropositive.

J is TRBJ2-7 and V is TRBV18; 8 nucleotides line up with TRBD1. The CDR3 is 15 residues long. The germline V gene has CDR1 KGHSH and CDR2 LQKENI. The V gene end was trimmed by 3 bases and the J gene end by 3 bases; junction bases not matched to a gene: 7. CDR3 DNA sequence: TGTGCCAGCTCACCCCAGGGGGCGTACTTCTACGAGCAGTACTTC. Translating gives CASSPQGAYFYEQYF.

Here the CDR3 DNA reads TGTGCCAGCAGCTTTGCGAGGGCCGGGGTCAGTGAGCAGTTCTTC. This codes for CASSFARAGVSEQFF. The rearrangement links TRBV7-2 to TRBJ2-1; D might be TRBD2 (5 bases). V was cut by 3 bases and J by 9 bases, with 18 bases left in between. CDR1 and CDR2 from the germline V gene are SGHTA and FQGNSA. This CDR3 has 15 residues.

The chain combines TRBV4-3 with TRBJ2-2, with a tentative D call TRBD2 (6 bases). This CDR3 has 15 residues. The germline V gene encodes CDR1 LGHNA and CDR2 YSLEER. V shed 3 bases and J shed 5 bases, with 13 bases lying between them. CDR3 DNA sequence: TGCGCCAGCAGCCAGGAAGCGGGTAGGACCGGGGAGCTGTTTTTT. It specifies CASSQEAGRTGELFF.

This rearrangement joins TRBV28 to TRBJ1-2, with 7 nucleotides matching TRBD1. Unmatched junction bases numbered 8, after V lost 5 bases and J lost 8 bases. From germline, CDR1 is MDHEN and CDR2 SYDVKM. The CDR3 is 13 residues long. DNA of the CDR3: TGTGCCAGCAGTGCCCCAGGGGGGAAAGGCTACACCTTC. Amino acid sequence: CASSAPGGKGYTF.

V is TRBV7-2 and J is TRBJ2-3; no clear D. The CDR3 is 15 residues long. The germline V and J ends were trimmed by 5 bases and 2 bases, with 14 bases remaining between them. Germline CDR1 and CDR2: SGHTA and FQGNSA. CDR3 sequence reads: CASSPESWPTDTQYF. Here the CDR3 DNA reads TGTGCCAGCAGCCCCGAATCATGGCCCACAGATACGCAGTATTTT.

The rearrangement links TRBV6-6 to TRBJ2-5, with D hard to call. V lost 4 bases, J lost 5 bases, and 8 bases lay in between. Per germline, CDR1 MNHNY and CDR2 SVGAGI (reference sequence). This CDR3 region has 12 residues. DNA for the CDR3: TGTGCCAGCAGTTCACTCAGGGAGACCCAGTACTTC. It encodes CASSSLRETQYF.

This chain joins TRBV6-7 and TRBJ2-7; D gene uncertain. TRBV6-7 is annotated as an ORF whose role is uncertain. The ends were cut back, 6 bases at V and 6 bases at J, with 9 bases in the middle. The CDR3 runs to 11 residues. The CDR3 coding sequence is TGTGCCAGCAGAGATTTGAGCGAGCAGTACTTC. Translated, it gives CASRDLSEQYF.

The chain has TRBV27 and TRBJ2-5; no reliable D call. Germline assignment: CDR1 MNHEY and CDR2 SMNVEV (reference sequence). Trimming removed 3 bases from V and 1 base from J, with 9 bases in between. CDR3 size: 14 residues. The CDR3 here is CASSLNRVQETQYF. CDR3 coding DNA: TGTGCCAGCAGTTTGAATCGCGTCCAAGAGACCCAGTACTTC.

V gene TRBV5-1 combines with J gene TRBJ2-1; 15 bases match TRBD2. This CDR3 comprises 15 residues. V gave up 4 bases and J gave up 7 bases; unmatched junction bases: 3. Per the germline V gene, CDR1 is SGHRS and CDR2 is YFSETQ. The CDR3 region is CASSGLAGGPNEQFF. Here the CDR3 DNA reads TGCGCCAGCAGCGGACTAGCGGGAGGGCCGAATGAGCAGTTCTTC.

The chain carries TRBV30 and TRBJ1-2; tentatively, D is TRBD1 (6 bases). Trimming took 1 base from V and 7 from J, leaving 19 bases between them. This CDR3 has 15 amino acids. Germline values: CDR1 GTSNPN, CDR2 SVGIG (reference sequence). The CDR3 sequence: CAWSAVTGKASGYTF. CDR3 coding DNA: TGTGCCTGGAGTGCCGTAACAGGGAAGGCGAGTGGCTACACCTTC.

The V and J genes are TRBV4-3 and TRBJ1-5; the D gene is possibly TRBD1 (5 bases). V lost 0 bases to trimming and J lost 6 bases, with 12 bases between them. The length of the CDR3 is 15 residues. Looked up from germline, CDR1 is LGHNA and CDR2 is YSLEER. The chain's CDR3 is CASSQDRGGSQPQHF. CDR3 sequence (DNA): TGCGCCAGCAGCCAAGATAGGGGAGGATCTCAGCCCCAGCATTTT.

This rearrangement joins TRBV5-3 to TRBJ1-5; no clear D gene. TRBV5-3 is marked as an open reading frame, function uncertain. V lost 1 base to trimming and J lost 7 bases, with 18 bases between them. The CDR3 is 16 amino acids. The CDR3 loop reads CARSLCIRSVPQPQHF. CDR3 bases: TGTGCCAGAAGCTTGTGTATACGCAGCGTCCCCCAGCCCCAGCATTTT.

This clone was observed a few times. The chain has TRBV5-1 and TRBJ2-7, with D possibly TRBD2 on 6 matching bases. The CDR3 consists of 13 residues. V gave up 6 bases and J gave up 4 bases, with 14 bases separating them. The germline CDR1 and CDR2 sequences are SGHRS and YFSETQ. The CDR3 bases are TGCGCCAGCACTAAAGAGGGGACTTACGAGCAGTACTTC. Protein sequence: CASTKEGTYEQYF.

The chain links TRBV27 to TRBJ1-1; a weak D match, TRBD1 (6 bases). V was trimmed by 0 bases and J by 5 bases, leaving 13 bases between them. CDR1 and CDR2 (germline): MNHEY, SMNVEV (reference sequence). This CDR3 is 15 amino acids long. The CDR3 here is CASSLSGNRDTEAFF. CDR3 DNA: TGTGCCAGCAGTTTATCGGGGAACAGGGATACTGAAGCTTTCTTT.

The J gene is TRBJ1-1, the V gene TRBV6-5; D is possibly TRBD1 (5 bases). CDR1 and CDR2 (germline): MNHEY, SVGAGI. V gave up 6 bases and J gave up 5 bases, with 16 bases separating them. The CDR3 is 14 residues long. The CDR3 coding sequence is TGTGCCAGCAGCCATGAGGGGCGGGAGACTGAAGCTTTCTTT. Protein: CASSHEGRETEAFF.

The CDR3 nucleotides read TGTGCCAGCAGCGTAGCTCCCGACAGGGGGCGAGTTGAGCAGTTCTTC. The encoded protein is CASSVAPDRGRVEQFF. This chain uses TRBV9 with TRBJ2-1; 10 nucleotides align to TRBD1. This CDR3 is built from 16 residues. Trimming cost V 0 bases and J 9 bases; bases outside gene matches: 9. Germline CDR1 SGDLS, CDR2 YYNGEE.

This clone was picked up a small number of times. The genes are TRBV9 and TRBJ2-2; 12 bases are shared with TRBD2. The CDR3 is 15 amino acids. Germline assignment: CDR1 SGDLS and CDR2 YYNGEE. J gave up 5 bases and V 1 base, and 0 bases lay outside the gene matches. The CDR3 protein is CASSVLAGGTGELFF. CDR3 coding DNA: TGTGCCAGCAGCGTACTAGCGGGAGGGACCGGGGAGCTGTTTTTT.

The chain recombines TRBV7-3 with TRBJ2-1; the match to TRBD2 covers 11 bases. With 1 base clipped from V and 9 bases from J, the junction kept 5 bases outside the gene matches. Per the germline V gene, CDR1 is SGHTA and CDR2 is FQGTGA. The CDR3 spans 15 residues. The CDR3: CASSLMIAGGPEQFF. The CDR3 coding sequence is TGTGCCAGCAGCTTAATGATAGCGGGAGGGCCTGAGCAGTTCTTC.

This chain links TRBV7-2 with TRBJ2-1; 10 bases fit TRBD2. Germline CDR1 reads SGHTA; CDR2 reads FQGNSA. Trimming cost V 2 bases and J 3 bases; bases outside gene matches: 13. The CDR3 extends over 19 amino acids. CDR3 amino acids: CASSLSVGSSGSFYNEQFF. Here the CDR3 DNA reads TGTGCCAGCAGCTTAAGTGTGGGGTCTAGCGGGAGTTTCTACAATGAGCAGTTCTTC.

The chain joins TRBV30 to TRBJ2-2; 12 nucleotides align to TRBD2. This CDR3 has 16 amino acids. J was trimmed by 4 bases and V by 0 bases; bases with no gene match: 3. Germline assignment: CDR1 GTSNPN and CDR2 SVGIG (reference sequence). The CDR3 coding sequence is TGTGCCTGGAGTGTACTAGCGGGAGGAGGCACCGGGGAGCTGTTTTTT. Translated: CAWSVLAGGGTGELFF.

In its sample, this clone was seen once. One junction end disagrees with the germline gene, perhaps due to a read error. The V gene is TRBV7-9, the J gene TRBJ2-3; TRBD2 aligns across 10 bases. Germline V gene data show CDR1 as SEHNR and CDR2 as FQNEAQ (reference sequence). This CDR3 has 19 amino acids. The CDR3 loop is CSSSSLAGGRSTSTDTQYF. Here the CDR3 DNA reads TGTTCCAGCAGCTCTTTAGCGGGAGGACGGTCCACTAGCACAGATACGCAGTATTTT.

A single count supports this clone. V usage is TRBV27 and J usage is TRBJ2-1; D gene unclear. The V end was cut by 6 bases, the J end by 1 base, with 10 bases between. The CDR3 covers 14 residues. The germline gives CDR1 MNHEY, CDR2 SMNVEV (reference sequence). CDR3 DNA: TGTGCCAGCAGGATTTCTAATTCCTACAATGAGCAGTTCTTC. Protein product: CASRISNSYNEQFF.

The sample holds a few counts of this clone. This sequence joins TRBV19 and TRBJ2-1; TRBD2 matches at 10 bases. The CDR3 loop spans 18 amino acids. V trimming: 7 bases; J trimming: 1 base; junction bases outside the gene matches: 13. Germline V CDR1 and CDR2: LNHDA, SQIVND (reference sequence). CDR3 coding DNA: TGTGCCAGTACCCTTTATGGGCTAGCGGGAGCTTCCTACAATGAGCAGTTCTTC. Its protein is CASTLYGLAGASYNEQFF.

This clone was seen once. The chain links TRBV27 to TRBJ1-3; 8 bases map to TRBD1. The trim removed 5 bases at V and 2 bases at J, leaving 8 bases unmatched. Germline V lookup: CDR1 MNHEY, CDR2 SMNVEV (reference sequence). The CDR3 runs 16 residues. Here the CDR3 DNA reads TGTGCCAGCAGTCTAAACCAGGGGGCCACTGGAAACACCATATATTTT. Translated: CASSLNQGATGNTIYF.

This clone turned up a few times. CDR3 coding DNA: TGTGCCAGTAGGCCCCCTGGCAGGAACCAAGAGACCCAGTACTTC. It is translated as CASRPPGRNQETQYF. The chain joins TRBV19 to TRBJ2-5; D is undetermined. Germline V lookup: CDR1 LNHDA, CDR2 SQIVND (reference sequence). Trimming shortened V by 6 bases and J by 0 bases, and 14 bases separated the two germline ends. CDR3 length: 15 residues. Variable domain in full (rest from reference TRBV19 and TRBJ2-5): DGGITQSPKYLFRKEGQNVTLSCEQNLNHDAMYWYRQDPGQGLRLIYYSQIVNDFQKGDIAEGYSVSREKKESFPLTVTSAQKNPTAFYLCASRPPGRNQETQYFGPGTRLLVL.

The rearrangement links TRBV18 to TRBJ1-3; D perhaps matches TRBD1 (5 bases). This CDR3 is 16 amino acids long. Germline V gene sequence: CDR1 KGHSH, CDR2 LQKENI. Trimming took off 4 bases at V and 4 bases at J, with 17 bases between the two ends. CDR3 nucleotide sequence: TGTGCCAGCTCACGCGGGACGGGGACCTCCGGAAACACCATATATTTT. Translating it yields CASSRGTGTSGNTIYF.

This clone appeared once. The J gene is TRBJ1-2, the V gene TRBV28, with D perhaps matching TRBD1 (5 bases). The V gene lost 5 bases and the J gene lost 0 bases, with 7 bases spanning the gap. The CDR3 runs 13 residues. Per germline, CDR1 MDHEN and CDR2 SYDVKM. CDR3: CASSPTANYGYTF. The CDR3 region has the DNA TGTGCCAGCAGTCCGACAGCTAACTATGGCTACACCTTC.

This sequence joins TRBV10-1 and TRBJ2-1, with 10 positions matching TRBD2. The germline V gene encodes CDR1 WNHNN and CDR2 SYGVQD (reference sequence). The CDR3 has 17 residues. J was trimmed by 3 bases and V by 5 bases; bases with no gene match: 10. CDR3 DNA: TGCGCCAGCAGTCGAGCCGGTAGCGGGAGGAACTACAATGAGCAGTTCTTC. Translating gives CASSRAGSGRNYNEQFF.

In DNA form, the CDR3 reads TGTGCCAGCAGCATAGGGGGACAGAAAGAGACCCAGTACTTC. Its translation: CASSIGGQKETQYF. V gene TRBV7-2 combines with J gene TRBJ2-5; 7 nucleotides agree with TRBD1. CDR1 is SGHTA and CDR2 is FQGNSA in the germline V gene. Germline trimming cut 5 bases from V and 3 bases from J; bases unmatched to any gene: 6. This CDR3 is built from 14 residues.